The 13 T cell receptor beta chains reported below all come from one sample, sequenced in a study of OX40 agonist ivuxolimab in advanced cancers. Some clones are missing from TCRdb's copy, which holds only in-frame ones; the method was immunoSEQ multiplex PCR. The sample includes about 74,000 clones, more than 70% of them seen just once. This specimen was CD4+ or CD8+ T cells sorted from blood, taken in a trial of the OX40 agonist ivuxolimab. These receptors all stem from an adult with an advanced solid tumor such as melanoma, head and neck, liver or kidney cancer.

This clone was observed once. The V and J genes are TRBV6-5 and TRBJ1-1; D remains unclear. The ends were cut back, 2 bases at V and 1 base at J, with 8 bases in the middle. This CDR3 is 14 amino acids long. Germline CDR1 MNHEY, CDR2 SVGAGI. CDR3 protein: CASSYGERNTEAFF. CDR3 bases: TGTGCCAGCAGTTACGGAGAACGGAACACTGAAGCTTTCTTT.

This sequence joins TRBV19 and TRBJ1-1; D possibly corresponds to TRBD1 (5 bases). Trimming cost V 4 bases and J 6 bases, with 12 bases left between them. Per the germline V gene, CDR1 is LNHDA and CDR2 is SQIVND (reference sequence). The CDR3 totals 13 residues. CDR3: CASSSRVISEAFF. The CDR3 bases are TGTGCCAGTAGTAGCAGGGTGATCTCTGAAGCTTTCTTT. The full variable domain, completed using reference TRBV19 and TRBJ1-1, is DGGITQSPKYLFRKEGQNVTLSCEQNLNHDAMYWYRQDPGQGLRLIYYSQIVNDFQKGDIAEGYSVSREKKESFPLTVTSAQKNPTAFYLCASSSRVISEAFFGQGTRLTVV.

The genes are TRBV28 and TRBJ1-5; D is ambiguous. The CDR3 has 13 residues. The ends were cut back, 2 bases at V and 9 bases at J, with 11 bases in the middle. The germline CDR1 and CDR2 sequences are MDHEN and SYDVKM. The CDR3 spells CASSLGAPMPQHF. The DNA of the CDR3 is TGTGCCAGCAGTTTAGGAGCGCCGATGCCCCAGCATTTT.

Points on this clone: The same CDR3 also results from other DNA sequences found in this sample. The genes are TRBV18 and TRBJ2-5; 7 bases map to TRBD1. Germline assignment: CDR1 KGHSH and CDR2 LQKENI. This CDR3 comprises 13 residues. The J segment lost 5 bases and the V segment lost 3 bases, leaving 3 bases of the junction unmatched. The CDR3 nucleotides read TGTGCCAGCTCACCCGGACAGGAGGAGACCCAGTACTTC. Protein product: CASSPGQEETQYF.

The CDR3 loop reads CASSLSAGANTGELFF. The CDR3 DNA reads as TGTGCCAGCAGCTTATCGGCAGGGGCGAACACCGGGGAGCTGTTTTTT. The chain carries TRBV11-3 and TRBJ2-2, with a weak D call TRBD1 (6 bases). The CDR3 spans 16 residues. V gave up 2 bases and J gave up 0 bases, with 10 bases separating them. The V gene's germline CDR1 is SGHNT and CDR2 YENEEA.

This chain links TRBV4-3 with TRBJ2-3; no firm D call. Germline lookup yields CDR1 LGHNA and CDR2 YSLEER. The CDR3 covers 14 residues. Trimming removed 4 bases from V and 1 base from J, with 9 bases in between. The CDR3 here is CASSPRLRTDTQYF. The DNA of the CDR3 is TGCGCCAGCAGCCCTCGCCTCCGCACAGATACGCAGTATTTT.

The CDR3 spells CASRGQGLSGNTIYF. Here the CDR3 DNA reads TGTGCCAGCAGAGGACAGGGACTCTCTGGAAACACCATATATTTT. V and J are TRBV6-1 and TRBJ1-3, with TRBD1 matching 8 bases. Germline CDR1 is MNHNS and CDR2 is SASEGT. V lost 6 bases, J lost 0 bases, and 4 bases stayed unmatched. CDR3 length: 15 amino acids.

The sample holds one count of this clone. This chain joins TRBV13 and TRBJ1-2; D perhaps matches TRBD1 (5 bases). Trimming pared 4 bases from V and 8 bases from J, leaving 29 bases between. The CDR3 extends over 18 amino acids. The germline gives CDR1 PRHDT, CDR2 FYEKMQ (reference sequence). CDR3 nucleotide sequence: TGTGCCAGCAGCTCAAATCCCCGCCTTATACAGGATGCTAAAGGCTACACCTTC. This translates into CASSSNPRLIQDAKGYTF.

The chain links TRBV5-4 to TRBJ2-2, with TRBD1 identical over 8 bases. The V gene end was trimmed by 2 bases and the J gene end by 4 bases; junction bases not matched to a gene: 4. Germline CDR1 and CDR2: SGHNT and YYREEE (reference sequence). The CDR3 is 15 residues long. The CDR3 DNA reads TGTGCCAGCAGCTTTAGGACAGGGATCACCGGGGAGCTGTTTTTT. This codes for CASSFRTGITGELFF.

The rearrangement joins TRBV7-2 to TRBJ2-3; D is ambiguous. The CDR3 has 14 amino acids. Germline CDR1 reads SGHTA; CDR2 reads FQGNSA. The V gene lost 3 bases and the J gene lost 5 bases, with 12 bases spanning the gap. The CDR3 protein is CASSLTNTGDTQYF. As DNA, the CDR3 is TGTGCCAGCAGCTTGACCAACACGGGAGATACGCAGTATTTT.

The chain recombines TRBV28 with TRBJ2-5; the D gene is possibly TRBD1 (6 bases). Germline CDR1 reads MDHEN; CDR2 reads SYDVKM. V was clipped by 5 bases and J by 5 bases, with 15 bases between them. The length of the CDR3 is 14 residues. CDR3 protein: CASSPPRGWETQYF. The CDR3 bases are TGTGCCAGCAGTCCCCCCAGGGGATGGGAGACCCAGTACTTC.

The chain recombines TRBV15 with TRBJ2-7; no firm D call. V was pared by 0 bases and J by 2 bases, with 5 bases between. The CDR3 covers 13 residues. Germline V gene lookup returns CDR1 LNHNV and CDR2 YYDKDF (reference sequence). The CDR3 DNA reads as TGTGCCACCAGCAGAGAGGTTACCTACGAGCAGTACTTC. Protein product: CATSREVTYEQYF.

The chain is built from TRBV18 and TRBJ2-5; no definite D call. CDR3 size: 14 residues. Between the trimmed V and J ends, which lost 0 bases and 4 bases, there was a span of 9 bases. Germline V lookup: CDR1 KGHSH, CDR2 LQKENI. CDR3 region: CASSPPSMPETQYF. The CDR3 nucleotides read TGTGCCAGCTCACCACCGTCCATGCCAGAGACCCAGTACTTC.